This passage covers 21 T cell receptor beta chains from one sample sequenced in a study of identical twins. A single record per CDR3 protein comes from TCRdb applying MiXCR to the 5' RACE reads. The repertoire consists of about 730,000 distinct CDR3 sequences, with 21% occurring once and the leading ten covering 4% to 5.5%. The same specimen was also included in a second study, on T cells expressing NK-cell markers.

The material sequenced was PBMCs. All receptors come from a woman between 18 and 30 years old in good health.

V gene TRBV24-1 combines with J gene TRBJ2-1, with D perhaps TRBD1 or TRBD2 (6 bases each). Germline values: CDR1 KGHDR, CDR2 SFDVKD. The CDR3 spans 14 residues. V lost 2 bases, J lost 9 bases, and 13 bases lay in between. The CDR3: CATSDSRGRREQFF. In DNA, the CDR3 is TGTGCCACCAGTGATTCCCGGGGGCGTCGTGAGCAGTTCTTC.

This clonotype was counted at least ten times. CDR3 in amino acids: CSVKRGTGRNEQYF. As DNA, the CDR3 is TGCAGCGTTAAAAGGGGGACAGGGCGAAACGAGCAGTACTTC. The rearrangement links TRBV29-1 to TRBJ2-7; 9 bases line up with TRBD1. J lost 5 bases, V lost 5 bases, and 10 bases had no gene match. Germline CDR1 SQVTM, CDR2 ANQGSEA. The CDR3 spans 14 residues.

The chain links TRBV10-1 to TRBJ2-3; D not certain. V was pared by 0 bases and J by 0 bases, with 7 bases between. The CDR3 consists of 15 residues. Germline V CDR1 and CDR2: WNHNN, SYGVQD (reference sequence). CDR3 in amino acids: CASSESKKSTDTQYF. The DNA for the CDR3 is TGCGCCAGCAGTGAGTCGAAAAAGAGCACAGATACGCAGTATTTT.

The CDR3 DNA is TGTGCCAGCAGGGATACTAGCGGGAGGAATGAGCAGTTCTTC. The encoded protein is CASRDTSGRNEQFF. J is TRBJ2-1 and V is TRBV6-2 or TRBV6-3, with 12 bases matching TRBD2. The V gene's germline CDR1 is MNHEY and CDR2 SVGEGT. V lost 6 bases to trimming and J lost 7 bases; unmatched junction nucleotides: 4. The CDR3 sequence is 14 residues long.

This clonotype occurred many times. The chain recombines TRBV9 with TRBJ1-5; possible D gene TRBD1, 5 bases. The CDR3 runs 14 residues. Looked up from germline, CDR1 is SGDLS and CDR2 is YYNGEE. Trimming shortened V by 2 bases and J by 1 base, and 7 bases separated the two germline ends. The CDR3 DNA follows: TGTGCCAGCAGCGTCCGGGACAGCAATCAGCCCCAGCATTTT. It translates to CASSVRDSNQPQHF.

This clonotype was detected once. V gene TRBV28 combines with J gene TRBJ2-7; TRBD1 or TRBD2 may be the D gene (5 bases each). V lost 2 bases to trimming and J lost 1 base, with 15 bases between them. Germline V gene lookup returns CDR1 MDHEN and CDR2 SYDVKM. CDR3 length equals 16 residues. The CDR3 bases are TGTGCCAGCAGTTTACGCCCCGGGACGTCGTCCTACGAGCAGTACTTC. Translating gives CASSLRPGTSSYEQYF.

The rearrangement uses TRBV5-1 and TRBJ2-7; possibly TRBD2 for D (6 bases). V lost 2 bases and J 5 bases, leaving 14 bases between the germline ends. CDR1 is SGHRS, CDR2 YFSETQ, per germline. The CDR3 is 14 residues long. The CDR3 protein is CASSLRRVWDEQYF. CDR3 nucleotide sequence: TGCGCCAGCAGCTTAAGGAGGGTTTGGGACGAGCAGTACTTC.

This clonotype occurred a few times. Given a much more abundant clone one base away, this may be a read error. The chain joins TRBV9 to TRBJ1-2; no clear D. This CDR3 region has 13 residues. CDR1 and CDR2 from the germline V gene are SGDLS and YYNGEE. V was trimmed by 0 bases and J by 0 bases, leaving 3 bases between them. CDR3 in DNA: TGTGCCAGCAGCGTAGACACTAACTATGGCTACACCTTC. Its protein is CASSVDTNYGYTF.

The chain carries TRBV10-3 and TRBJ2-1; 12 nucleotides align to TRBD2. Per the germline V gene, CDR1 is ENHRY and CDR2 is SYGVKD. The CDR3 runs to 16 residues. V lost 3 bases, J lost 7 bases, and 7 bases stayed unmatched. The CDR3 nucleotides read TGTGCCATCAGTGACCCCCTAGCGGGGGGGGGTAATGAGCAGTTCTTC. It codes for CAISDPLAGGGNEQFF.

This clonotype was picked up a small number of times. The V and J genes are TRBV29-1 and TRBJ2-1, with TRBD1 matching over 10 bases. The CDR3 contains 15 residues. Germline trimming cut 6 bases from V and 5 bases from J; bases unmatched to any gene: 10. Germline loops: CDR1 SQVTM, CDR2 ANQGSEA. The CDR3 is CSVNYRDRGDNEQFF. DNA for the CDR3: TGCAGCGTCAATTACCGGGACAGGGGAGACAATGAGCAGTTCTTC.

This rearrangement joins TRBV20-1 to TRBJ2-1; a possible D gene is TRBD1 (6 bases). V was pared by 6 bases and J by 7 bases, with 16 bases between. Germline V gene data show CDR1 as DFQATT and CDR2 as SNEGSKA (reference sequence). The length of the CDR3 is 13 residues. The CDR3 nucleotides read TGCAGTGCAACGCCCTCCACAGGGAATGAGCAGTTCTTC. Translation: CSATPSTGNEQFF.

This clonotype has a count of ten or more. The chain joins TRBV7-6 to TRBJ1-1; D not certain. This CDR3 spans 15 amino acids. Trimming stripped 2 bases from V and 0 bases from J, with 10 bases between. Germline V gene lookup returns CDR1 SGHVS and CDR2 FNYEAQ. CDR3: CASSLFDGMNTEAFF. CDR3 nucleotide sequence: TGTGCCAGCAGCTTATTTGACGGCATGAACACTGAAGCTTTCTTT.

This clonotype appeared once. V usage is TRBV29-1 and J usage is TRBJ2-1, with D uncertain. The ends were cut back, 7 bases at V and 6 bases at J, with 16 bases in the middle. The germline gives CDR1 SQVTM, CDR2 ANQGSEA. The CDR3 spans 13 residues. In nucleotides, the CDR3 is TGCAGCGCTAGGACCCAATCCGCCAATGAGCAGTTCTTC. It codes for CSARTQSANEQFF.

This clonotype was recorded at least ten times. This chain connects TRBV20-1 to TRBJ2-6, with D uncertain. CDR3 length equals 13 residues. V was clipped by 3 bases and J by 1 base, with 4 bases between them. CDR1 is DFQATT, CDR2 SNEGSKA, per germline (reference sequence). The CDR3 is CSARSSGANVLTF. The CDR3 DNA is TGCAGTGCTAGGTCTTCTGGGGCCAACGTCCTGACTTTC.

This clonotype was recorded a few times. The V call is TRBV12-3 or TRBV12-4, the J call TRBJ2-7; TRBD1 agrees at 7 bases. This CDR3 is built from 13 residues. V gave up 3 bases and J gave up 5 bases; unmatched junction bases: 4. CDR3 region: CASSFAQGDEQYF. The CDR3 nucleotides read TGTGCCAGCAGTTTTGCCCAGGGGGACGAGCAGTACTTC.

The chain combines TRBV5-1 with TRBJ2-3, with 10 bases that match TRBD1. The CDR3 sequence is 18 residues long. CDR1 and CDR2 from the germline V gene are SGHRS and YFSETQ. The junction had 10 bases not matched to a gene; V was cut back by 3 bases and J by 0 bases. This chain's CDR3 is CASSSPLPGQGSTDTQYF. In DNA form, the CDR3 reads TGCGCCAGCAGCTCACCCCTACCGGGACAGGGGAGCACAGATACGCAGTATTTT.

Turning to this clonotype: A much larger clone lies one base from this, so it may be a read error. This chain links TRBV6-1 with TRBJ2-7, with 9 bases identical to TRBD2. Trimming at V came to 5 bases and at J to 5 bases, leaving 4 bases not matched to a gene. CDR1 is MNHNS and CDR2 is SASEGT in the germline V gene. There are 13 residues in the CDR3. In DNA, the CDR3 is TGTGCCAGCAGTATAGCGGGAGAAGACGAGCAGTACTTC. Its protein is CASSIAGEDEQYF.

The chain recombines TRBV11-3 with TRBJ2-2; 7 bases agree with TRBD1. Germline V lookup: CDR1 SGHNT, CDR2 YENEEA. Trimming took 4 bases from V and 1 from J; bases not matched to a gene: 6. The CDR3 is 16 amino acids. CDR3 DNA sequence: TGTGCCAGCAGCTCAGGGCGGACAGGGAACACCGGGGAGCTGTTTTTT. Translating it yields CASSSGRTGNTGELFF.

In its sample, this clonotype was seen a few times. This chain connects TRBV7-6 to TRBJ2-5; 7 positions match TRBD1. Germline loops: CDR1 SGHVS, CDR2 FNYEAQ. The CDR3 has 14 residues. The J segment lost 5 bases and the V segment lost 1 base, leaving 4 bases of the junction unmatched. The CDR3 spells CASSLVQGIETQYF. CDR3 nucleotides: TGTGCCAGCAGCTTAGTACAGGGGATCGAGACCCAGTACTTC.

This clonotype was recorded a few times. J is TRBJ1-6 and V is TRBV4-3, with TRBD1 matching over 7 bases. The CDR3 length is 16 residues. Trimming took 6 bases from V and 0 from J; bases not matched to a gene: 5. From germline, CDR1 is LGHNA and CDR2 YSLEER. The CDR3 coding sequence is TGCGCCAGCAGAGACAGGGAGAGCTCCTATAATTCACCCCTCCACTTT. Protein sequence: CASRDRESSYNSPLHF.

The chain carries TRBV7-8 and TRBJ2-1; no reliable D call. The germline V gene has CDR1 SGHVS and CDR2 FQNEAQ. This CDR3 has 16 residues. Trimming left V 6 bases short and J 3 bases short, with 18 bases between. Written as DNA, the CDR3 is TGTGCCAGCAGACAAGACGGTTCTTCCTTCTACAATGAGCAGTTCTTC. Translated, it gives CASRQDGSSFYNEQFF.